The rows below give T cell receptor beta chains drawn from one sample of a study of TIL therapy for anti-PD-1-resistant metastatic lung cancer. The repertoire was sequenced with immunoSEQ multiplex PCR; TCRdb's copy has only in-frame clones and lacks some. Here the sample spans more than 9,000 clones, 50% to 75% being singletons. Sequenced here: tumor tissue, sampled at baseline. These receptors all come from a person aged 25 to 85 with non-small cell lung cancer. Both conserved end residues are part of each CDR3. A D gene is named only where the DNA matches it firmly. Not every row has a clone size; where given, it reads once, few, many or a size class.

TGTGCCAGCAGGGGGACAGGGACCTACGAGCAGTACTTC | CASRGTGTYEQYF | TRBJ2-7 | TRBD1 | TRBV27 | few
TGTGCCAGCAGCTTAAATCAAGAGACCCAGTACTTC | CASSLNQETQYF | TRBJ2-5 | . | TRBV7-8 | once
TGTGCCAGCAGCTTGGAGGGGTTAACCGGGGAGCTGTTTTTT | CASSLEGLTGELFF | TRBJ2-2 | . | TRBV5-5 | few
TGTGCCAGCAGTGAATACACCTCGGCCGGGGAGCTGTTTTTT | CASSEYTSAGELFF | TRBJ2-2 | . | TRBV27 | .
TGTGCCAGCAGTCCCGTGGGGCAGGGAGGCACCTACGAGCAGTACTTC | CASSPVGQGGTYEQYF | TRBJ2-7 | . | TRBV28 | few
TGTGCCAGCAGCTTACAGGGGCCGGGTGAAAAACTGTTTTTT | CASSLQGPGEKLFF | TRBJ1-4 | TRBD1 | TRBV5-6 | .
TGTGCCAGCAGCCAATTGGTACTGGAGAACACTGAAGCTTTCTTT | CASSQLVLENTEAFF | TRBJ1-1 | . | TRBV4-2 | .
TGTGCCAGCAGCCTCACATTCCCTACCGGGACACGAAGCTACGAGCAGTACTTC | CASSLTFPTGTRSYEQYF | TRBJ2-7 | . | TRBV27 | .
TGTGCCAGCACCTCGGGAATCGGCGAGCAGTACTTC | CASTSGIGEQYF | TRBJ2-7 | . | TRBV11-1 | .
TGTGCCAGCAGCTTGGGATCAGCGGGAGGCAATGAGCAGTTCTTC | CASSLGSAGGNEQFF | TRBJ2-1 | TRBD2 | TRBV5-4 | few
TGTGCCAGCTCAGGAACCGGGACAGCATTCCAAGAGACCCAGTACTTC | CASSGTGTAFQETQYF | TRBJ2-5 | TRBD1 | TRBV19 | .
TGTGCCAGCAGCCTGACAGAGAACACTGAAGCTTTCTTT | CASSLTENTEAFF | TRBJ1-1 | . | TRBV7-3 | .
TGTGCCAGCAGTTCTCCAAACGGGGACACGCTCCTAACGTTGGTGAACACTGAAGCTTTCTTT | CASSSPNGDTLLTLVNTEAFF | TRBJ1-1 | . | TRBV27 | .
TGTGCCAGCACCAAGGGGCCTCTCCCCGGCCCCTATAATTCACCCCTCCACTTT | CASTKGPLPGPYNSPLHF | TRBJ1-6 | . | TRBV27 | .
TGTGCCAGTAGCCTCACCGGGCTGAACACTGAAGCTTTCTTT | CASSLTGLNTEAFF | TRBJ1-1 | . | TRBV19 | medium-sized
TGTGCCAGCACCAACCCTTGGAACTATGGCTACACCTTC | CASTNPWNYGYTF | TRBJ1-2 | . | TRBV6-5 | .
TGCAGCGTTGAAGATTTTTCCCCGCAGACTTATTACAATGAGCAGTTCTTC | CSVEDFSPQTYYNEQFF | TRBJ2-1 | . | TRBV29-1 | .
TGTGCCAGCAGCGTAGCCCCGACCGGGAGCGCCTCCTACAATGAGCAGTTCTTC | CASSVAPTGSASYNEQFF | TRBJ2-1 | . | TRBV9 | medium-sized
TGTGCCAGCAGTTACTCGGGAAAAGATACGCAGTATTTT | CASSYSGKDTQYF | TRBJ2-3 | . | TRBV7-3 | few
TGTGCCAGCAGCGTTACTACTCTGTTAGGTACGCAGTATTTT | CASSVTTLLGTQYF | TRBJ2-3 | . | TRBV7-9 | few
TGTGCCACCAGCAGAGACGTGGGGGCCCTCAAAAACATTCAGTACTTC | CATSRDVGALKNIQYF | TRBJ2-4 | . | TRBV15 | .
TGTGCCAGCAGGGACAGCGGGTACTATGGCTACACCTTC | CASRDSGYYGYTF | TRBJ1-2 | . | TRBV6-5 | few
TGTGCCAGCAGGGAGGGGGTCGCCGGAAAACTGTTTTTT | CASREGVAGKLFF | TRBJ1-4 | . | TRBV14 | .
TGTGCCTGGAGTGACGGGCAGGGTCAGCCCCAGCATTTT | CAWSDGQGQPQHF | TRBJ1-5 | . | TRBV30 | .
TGTGCCAGCAGCGTAGATGGGGCGGCCGGGGAGCTGTTTTTT | CASSVDGAAGELFF | TRBJ2-2 | . | TRBV9 | few
TGTGCCAGCAGCGCAATATACGGGACAGGGGCCGGGAACACTGAAGCTTTCTTT | CASSAIYGTGAGNTEAFF | TRBJ1-1 | TRBD1 | TRBV9 | .
TGTGCCAGTAGTATACTTGGCGGTTACGAGCAGTACTTC | CASSILGGYEQYF | TRBJ2-7 | . | TRBV19 | .
TGTGCCAGCAGCCAAGGTACTCCGGGACTAGCGGGACATGAGCAGTTCTTC | CASSQGTPGLAGHEQFF | TRBJ2-1 | TRBD2 | TRBV3-1/TRBV3-2 | .
TGTGCCAGCAGCTTACAGCAGGGAGATTCACCCCTCCACTTT | CASSLQQGDSPLHF | TRBJ1-6 | . | TRBV7-2 | .
TGTGCCAGCAGCATATCCCCCGGGACGTCCTACGAGCAGTACTTC | CASSISPGTSYEQYF | TRBJ2-7 | . | TRBV28 | few
TGTGCCAGTACGTCTCAGGGGTCTGGAAACACCATATATTTT | CASTSQGSGNTIYF | TRBJ1-3 | . | TRBV19 | medium-sized
TGTGCCAGCAGCTTAGAGGCGGGCAACGAGCAGTACTTC | CASSLEAGNEQYF | TRBJ2-7 | . | TRBV11-2 | .
TGTGCCAGCAGCCCCCCTGTTGGACAGGGCAATCAGCCCCAGCATTTT | CASSPPVGQGNQPQHF | TRBJ1-5 | TRBD1 | TRBV11-1 | few
TGTGCCAGCAGTTCGTATTCCTACAATGAGCAGTTCTTC | CASSSYSYNEQFF | TRBJ2-1 | . | TRBV27 | once
TGCGCCAGCAGTGGGGAAGGAAACACCATATATTTT | CASSGEGNTIYF | TRBJ1-3 | . | TRBV10-1 | .
TGTGCCAGCTCCCCAACATATAACACTGAAGCTTTCTTT | CASSPTYNTEAFF | TRBJ1-1 | . | TRBV18 | .
TGTGCCAGTAGCCTAGGGCTAGCGAGGGCCACAGATACGCAGTATTTT | CASSLGLARATDTQYF | TRBJ2-3 | . | TRBV19 | .
TGTGCCACCAGTGAACTAGCGGCTTTGGGGAATGAGCAGTTCTTC | CATSELAALGNEQFF | TRBJ2-1 | TRBD2 | TRBV24-1 | .
TGTGCCGGGGGGTCGAACACTGAAGCTTTCTTT | CAGGSNTEAFF | TRBJ1-1 | . | TRBV11-2 | .
TGTGCCAGCAGCCAATCCTGGACGGGTGCTGGGGAGCAGTACTTC | CASSQSWTGAGEQYF | TRBJ2-7 | . | TRBV14 | .